This TCR beta chain was profiled in a study of blood T cell repertoires in COVID-19. On the study more broadly: PBMCs, B-cell-depleted T cells, or T cells provided the cDNA or gDNA that made up the material.

Sequencing was performed with immunoSEQ multiplex PCR; in TCRdb, only in-frame clones are kept and a portion is missing. The table records 200,000 to 300,000 clones, about three quarters of them present only once. This clone has a single count. Germline values: CDR1 SEHNR, CDR2 FQNEAQ (reference sequence). The CDR3 contains 13 residues. Trimming removed 3 bases at V and 6 bases at J, with 11 bases between. The sequence was collected from a woman aged 80 or over with acute or convalescent COVID-19. Sequenced material: peripheral blood. This rearrangement joins TRBV7-9 to TRBJ1-1, with D perhaps matching TRBD1 (5 bases). The CDR3 here is CASSLGGAAEAFF. The CDR3 nucleotides are TGTGCCAGCAGCTTGGGAGGGGCGGCTGAAGCTTTCTTT.